The 10 T cell receptor beta chains in this list originate from one sample, sequenced in a study of TET2 disruption in CD19-targeted CAR T cells. Clones were sequenced by immunoSEQ multiplex PCR, and TCRdb holds only the in-frame ones, with some missing. The sample yields about 25,000 clones, of which the top ten take up roughly 1.9%. These receptors lack a known antigen. The treatment: autologous CTL019 cells: CD19 CAR with 4-1BB and CD3 zeta domains. The sample in question was CD8- CAR+ T cells sorted from cultured blood T cells, obtained for CD19 CAR T cell therapy. The subset is: CD8-negative CAR-positive T cells from the infusion product. Every receptor here comes from a man aged 65-85 years with chronic lymphocytic leukemia.

Incomplete CDR3 DNA: TGTGCCAGCTCACCGGCGGGGACTCAAGAGACC. Translation: CASSPAGTQET. The whole CDR3 protein is CASSPAGTQETQYF. V usage is TRBV18 and J usage is TRBJ2-5, with D possibly being TRBD2 (6 bases). The CDR3 end is not reached by the read, which stops 3 residues before it; the germline J gene fills it in. The CDR3 sequence is 14 residues long. CDR1 KGHSH and CDR2 LQKENI come from the germline V gene. Trimming left V 3 bases short and J 2 bases short, with 10 bases between.

To note about this clone: The read stops 3 residues short of the end of the CDR3; the missing end is completed from the germline J gene. This chain links TRBV7-9 with TRBJ1-2, with D unresolved. Germline CDR1 and CDR2: SEHNR and FQNEAQ (reference sequence). The CDR3 extends over 13 amino acids. CDR3 in amino acids: CASSLVWSYEYTF. CDR3 bases read: TGTGCCAGCAGCTTAGTCTGGTCCTACGAA.

Note on this clone: The read falls 3 residues short of the CDR3 end, and the missing part is taken from the germline J gene. The chain uses TRBV5-1 and TRBJ2-5, with 7 positions matching TRBD2. The CDR3 is 14 residues long. J gave up 5 bases and V 4 bases, and 8 bases lay outside the gene matches. Germline values: CDR1 SGHRS, CDR2 YFSETQ. CDR3 DNA (partial): TGCGCCAGCAGCGTGGGGCTAGCGGCGGAGACC. Translating it yields CASSVGLAAET. The whole CDR3 region reads CASSVGLAAETQYF.

Remarks on this clone: The read terminates 3 residues before the CDR3 end, so the remaining end is supplied by the germline J gene. This sequence joins TRBV5-1 and TRBJ2-7, with TRBD1 matching over 7 bases. The CDR3 sequence is 14 residues long. Trimming removed 4 bases from V and 4 bases from J; junction bases left unmatched: 8. CDR1 is SGHRS and CDR2 is YFSETQ in the germline V gene. Partial CDR3 DNA: TGCGCCAGCAGCACGCTGACAGGGTCTTACGAG. This encodes CASSTLTGSYE. The whole CDR3 is CASSTLTGSYEQYF.

Regarding this clone: The read gets to within 3 residues of the CDR3 end, and the germline J gene fills in the rest. V and J are TRBV19 and TRBJ2-3; TRBD2 aligns across 7 bases. CDR1 and CDR2 (germline): LNHDA, SQIVND (reference sequence). The CDR3 contains 20 residues. V shed 6 bases and J 3 bases; nucleotides not matched to a gene: 24. The chain's CDR3 is CASSSSGGWGTSVNTDTQYF. The part of the CDR3 DNA that was read is TGTGCCAGTAGCTCCTCAGGCGGGTGGGGAACTAGCGTTAATACAGATACG.

With regard to this clone: The missing CDR3 end, 3 residues past where the read stops, is filled in from the germline J gene. V and J are TRBV20-1 and TRBJ2-7; TRBD2 aligns across 11 bases. Losses at the gene ends were 6 bases for V and 5 bases for J; bases not matched to a gene: 9. The CDR3 consists of 14 residues. CDR1 is DFQATT, CDR2 SNEGSKA, per germline (reference sequence). The CDR3 DNA, read in part, is TGCAGTGCCTCCACCGATAGCGGGGGGGACGAG. Protein sequence: CSASTDSGGDE. The whole CDR3 sequence reads CSASTDSGGDEQYF.

Turning to this clone: Read data end 3 residues before the CDR3 end; the end is taken from the germline J gene. The V call is TRBV12-3 or TRBV12-4, the J call TRBJ1-1; 8 nucleotides agree with TRBD1. The CDR3 spans 14 residues. The V gene end was trimmed by 4 bases and the J gene end by 6 bases; junction bases not matched to a gene: 7. The covered CDR3 bases are TGTGCCAGCAGTTCTCGCGGACAGGGATCTGAA. Its translation: CASSSRGQGSE. The complete CDR3 reads CASSSRGQGSEAFF.

Comments on this clone: The observed sequence ends 3 residues before the CDR3 terminus, with the missing tail filled in from the germline J gene. This chain connects TRBV28 to TRBJ1-2; 11 positions match TRBD1. Germline CDR1 and CDR2: MDHEN and SYDVKM. The CDR3 runs to 15 residues. This chain's CDR3 is CASSPGTGGYLGYTF. The part of the CDR3 DNA that was read is TGTGCCAGCAGTCCAGGGACAGGGGGATATCTGGGC.

Comment on this clone: The read finishes 3 residues shy of the CDR3 end, and the germline J gene is used to complete it. This sequence joins TRBV7-2 and TRBJ2-2, with 9 bases that match TRBD1. With 5 bases clipped from V and 3 bases from J, the junction kept 4 bases outside the gene matches. Germline V gives CDR1 SGHTA, CDR2 FQGNSA. This CDR3 comprises 15 residues. The DNA read from the CDR3 is TGTGCCAGCAGCGAGGGACAGGGCGACACCGGGGAG. As protein: CASSEGQGDTGE. In full, the CDR3 is CASSEGQGDTGELFF.

A word on this clone: Germline is not matched at one junction end, which may reflect a read error. The read is 3 residues too short to cover the CDR3 end, so that end is filled in from the germline J gene. The sample has other DNA sequences that encode this CDR3 too. This chain links TRBV2 with TRBJ1-3, with 8 bases lining up with TRBD1. CDR1 and CDR2 (germline): SNHLY, FYNNEI. The CDR3 consists of 17 residues. This chain's CDR3 is CASRPGQGRHSGNTIYF. The sequenced CDR3 bases are TGTGCCAGCAGACCTGGACAGGGACGACACTCTGGAAACACT.